These T cell receptor beta chains were read from a single sample in a study of T cells in Graves' hyperthyroidism and ophthalmopathy. TCRdb independently ran MiXCR on the multiplex PCR reads; one entry per CDR3 protein. The sample contains around 190,000 distinct CDR3 sequences, over 15% of which appear only once. Sequences were obtained from blood. These receptors were collected from a woman between 50 and 59 years old with Graves' hyperthyroidism. CDR3s leave out the opening cysteine and the closing phenylalanine or tryptophan.

v_gene	CDR3aa
TRBV5-1	ASSLGQGVMNTEAF
TRBV27	ASSPLGGGGETSY
TRBV6-5	ASSYSNRAGNTIY
TRBV18	ASSPTTGVNTEAF
TRBV6-1	ATLRVGLYEQY
TRBV7-6	ASSITGVNTEAF
TRBV7-9	ATRWGGAYEQY
TRBV4-2	ASSQLGLAGDEQY
TRBV6-1	ASSGSGASYNEQF
TRBV3-1	ASSQDRGSYNEQF
TRBV11-2	ASSLGGVNGELF
TRBV25-1	ASSYTNEQF
TRBV7-2	ASSLYNYGYT
TRBV5-1	ASSFGRGTDTQY
TRBV24-1	ATSDSYGQGGIFTDTQY
TRBV4-1	ASSQGTVKSVYNQPQH
TRBV11-2	ASSIFETGGTDTQY
TRBV7-8	ASSRPRVGTGAFEQF
TRBV15	ATSSRTVFGYGYT
TRBV14	ASSQVASRGETQY
TRBV6-1	ASSEGGGASDTQY
TRBV7-9	ASSLVQGGGNIQY
TRBV9	ASSVVPQPSYGYT
TRBV5-1	ASSLARMAYEQY
TRBV3-1	ASSQGRRASNTEAF
TRBV3-1	ASSRREWSNEKLF
TRBV28	ASSLSREGGNEQF
TRBV3-1	ASSQDPGGGVDEQF
TRBV9	ASSANQGPSYEQY
TRBV2	ASSVFSGGGQPQH
TRBV7-9	ASSAPFPSTDTQY
TRBV12-3/TRBV12-4	ASSKQRAATNEKLF
TRBV20-1	SARDLTSGVNRQY
TRBV29-1	SVAGSGANEQF
TRBV3-1	ASSSWTISYEQY
TRBV2	ASRVDRGNQPQH
TRBV5-1	ASRRGESYNEQF